This TCR beta chain was captured by sequencing in a study of early T cells in non-severe SARS-CoV-2 infection. Study-level information: Chains from this unsorted whole-blood bulk RNA could not be paired. General study points: VDJdb matches were skewed toward anti-spike CD8 T cell responses.

Per the germline V gene, CDR1 is MDHEN and CDR2 is SYDVKM. V was pared by 3 bases and J by 2 bases, with 7 bases between. The CDR3 length is 13 residues. Points on this clonotype: Its antigen is as yet unknown.

TCRdb called the 5' RACE reads again in MiXCR, with one record for every CDR3 protein. The sample lists approximately 50,000 distinct CDR3 sequences, roughly 8.8% occurring once. The chain is built from TRBV28 and TRBJ1-2; a possible D gene is TRBD1 (5 bases). Material for sequencing was whole blood. This sequence was found in an adult who was a healthcare worker with PCR-confirmed SARS-CoV-2 infection or an uninfected control (not recorded which). CDR3 nucleotides: TGTGCCAGCAGTTTCTCAGGGAACTATGGCTACACCTTC. It codes for CASSFSGNYGYTF.